The T cell receptor (beta chain) described here comes from a study of T cells in Graves' hyperthyroidism and ophthalmopathy (dated by TCRdb to between 2018 and 2021). Study-wide context: To identify TCR V-J signatures that set the groups apart, the researchers used a discovery cohort of approximately 98 patients, made up of 40 to 45 with Graves' ophthalmopathy and some 58 with stable Graves' hyperthyroidism. An independent validation cohort of about 20 hyperthyroidism patients and over 15 patients who later progressed to ophthalmopathy tested prospective prediction of ophthalmopathy. For training and testing, the 100 or so patients in the discovery cohort were randomly divided in a 7:3 ratio. Thyroid tissue and blood T-cell repertoires from more than five Graves' hyperthyroidism patients were also compared in the study. Once sampling was done, hyperthyroidism patients were given methimazole at a starting dose of 30 mg daily, whereas ophthalmopathy patients were given high-dose intravenous methylprednisolone. According to the paper, TCR Vbeta CDR3 sequencing was carried out on more than 120 peripheral blood samples, which came from around 43 ophthalmopathy, under 85 hyperthyroidism and 17 progressor patients. Broader findings and caveats from the paper: Most expanded thyroid clonotypes (frequency above 0.001) were also found in blood, which suggests that blood repertoires may mirror thyroid immune responses. A 13 V-J signature model separated ophthalmopathy from stable hyperthyroidism, with just over 85% sensitivity and 81% to 82% specificity in cross-validation and 80%/75% in testing. No statistical method was used to fix the sample size in advance, and group allocation was not hidden from the investigators. In validation, the model predicted progression to ophthalmopathy a median of roughly 6.2 months before onset, with approximately 68% sensitivity and almost 75% specificity.

The TCR beta CDR3 regions were amplified from the RNA transcripts. A first-round RT-PCR of the TCR CDR3 used the HTBI primer set with the Qiagen OneStep RT-PCR kit. The libraries were constructed in a second round of multiplex PCR and then size-selected and purified. Sequencing of the libraries was done on an Illumina HiSeq2000 using paired-end 100 bp reads. The authors' analysis ran thus. Raw data were processed with SOAPnuke, discarding reads with adapters, uncalled bases, mean Phred below 15, or no exact constant-primer or identifier match. COPE v1.2.5 was used to merge high-quality paired reads, and clonotypes were defined as unique nucleotide sequences. Clonotypes were aligned to IMGT TRBV, TRBD and TRBJ reference segments using MiTCR v1.1. The analysis was restricted to V-J combinations with a frequency above 0.0001, which together covered 98% to 99.2% of the repertoires. The TCS score was defined as the ratio of F50 (clonal expansion) to E x V (chaos), calculated using BLOSUM62-based TCRdist between CDR3 peptides within each V-J. Welch's t-statistics and random forest reduced around 550 V-J features to 10 to 15, which were used in a naive Bayes classifier (R e1071). Thyroid-blood repertoire similarity was quantified with the Morisita-Horn index. TCRdb reanalyzed the raw reads on its own, using fastp at Q25 for trimming and MiXCR for clone calling, and kept in-frame beta chains. Each record represents a unique CDR3 protein, reported with the most common genes and DNA among its rows. Here the V and J calls rest on TCRdb's processing, not on the authors' analysis. In this sample the table shows approximately 95,000 distinct CDR3 sequences, around 42% of which occur a single time. Roughly 10% of the sample goes to the ten largest clones.

Comments on this clonotype: Its antigen is unknown. A read error may produce the germline difference seen at one junction end.

Stable Graves' hyperthyroidism was defined as the absence of progression to ophthalmopathy over 18 months of follow-up. Hyperthyroidism patients were newly diagnosed, had a disease duration of under 2 months, and were aged 18 to 65 years. Patients with uncontrolled infections, other autoimmune diseases, pregnancy or lactation were excluded. Diagnoses were established on the basis of clinical symptoms, serum thyroxine and TRAb, thyroid ultrasound, and orbital computed tomography. Total RNA was extracted with Trizol reagent, and quality was checked on an Agilent 2100 Bioanalyzer. Sequencing was done on a sample of peripheral blood or thyroid tissue (not recorded which). The source is a woman in her thirties with Graves' hyperthyroidism.

The CDR3 in this case is CVSSVRGGAFPQPQHF. The nucleotide sequence reads as follows: TGCGTCAGCAGTGTGCGTGGTGGAGCCTTTCCTCAGCCCCAGCATTTT. The rearranged chain carries TRBV10-2 and TRBJ1-5; the D gene remains uncertain. CDR1 and CDR2 are read off the germline V gene as WSHSY and SAAADI. The CDR3 covers 16 residues, taking in both the cysteine and the phenylalanine. Only the CDR3 DNA is retained, 48 bases long and in frame from the first base.